This T cell receptor beta chain was documented in a study of T cell clonality in common variable immunodeficiency. Germline CDR1 LGHNA, CDR2 YNFKEQ. This CDR3 is built from 16 residues. Method: immunoSEQ multiplex PCR; TCRdb's copy keeps in-frame clones and lacks some. Singletons are absent from the sample, which has under 40,000 clones. The table lists this clone with many counts. The antigen remains undetermined. The junction shows a germline mismatch at one end, possibly a read error. The read comes to an end 3 residues before the CDR3 does, leaving the germline J gene to fill in the end. Study-wide points: Fewer TCRbeta clones were shared among CVID subjects than controls. Compared with healthy controls, CVID subjects showed increased TCRbeta clonality, mostly in about a third. The cause of increased CVID clonality remains unclear without subpopulation sequencing.

The source of this sequence is a person aged 18-70 years in good health. The V and J genes are TRBV4-2 and TRBJ1-4; 7 bases line up with TRBD1. The sample consisted of peripheral blood mononuclear cells. The CDR3 loop reads CASSQDGTEDNEKLFF. CDR3 DNA, as far as it was read: TGCGCCAGCAGCCAAGATGGGACAGAAGATAATGAAAAA.